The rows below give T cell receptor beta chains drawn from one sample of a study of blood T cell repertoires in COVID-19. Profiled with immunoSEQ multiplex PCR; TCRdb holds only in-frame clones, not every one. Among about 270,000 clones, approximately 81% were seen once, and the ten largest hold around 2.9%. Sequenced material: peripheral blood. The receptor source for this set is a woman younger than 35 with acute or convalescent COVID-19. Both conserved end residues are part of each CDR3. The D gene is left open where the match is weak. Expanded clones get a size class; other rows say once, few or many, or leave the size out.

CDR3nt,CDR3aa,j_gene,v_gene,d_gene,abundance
TGTGCCAGCAGTCCGGACAGACTTATTTCCGAGCAGTACTTC,CASSPDRLISEQYF,TRBJ2-7,TRBV6-6,NA,NA
TGTGCCAGCTCACCATGGGCAGGGGATCCCAATCAGCCCCAGCATTTT,CASSPWAGDPNQPQHF,TRBJ1-5,TRBV18,NA,NA
TGTGCCAGCAGTATTGGGGCAGGACCCTACGAGCAGTACTTC,CASSIGAGPYEQYF,TRBJ2-7,TRBV27,NA,NA
TGTGCCAGTAGGGGGCCGGGCCACACTGAAGCTTTCTTT,CASRGPGHTEAFF,TRBJ1-1,TRBV11-3,TRBD1,NA
TGTGCCAGCAGTCCCGGACTAGCGGGAGGCTTTAGATACAATGAGCAGTTCTTC,CASSPGLAGGFRYNEQFF,TRBJ2-1,TRBV27,TRBD2,once
TGTGCCATCAGTGTCCAAGCGGCGGGAGGATCCGAGCAGTACTTC,CAISVQAAGGSEQYF,TRBJ2-7,TRBV10-3,TRBD2,NA
TGTGCCAGCAGCCAAGACTGGGACAGGGGTCCGAATGAGCAGTTCTTC,CASSQDWDRGPNEQFF,TRBJ2-1,TRBV4-2,TRBD1,once
TGTGCCAGCAGCCTAACACAGGGAAATCAGCCCCAGCATTTT,CASSLTQGNQPQHF,TRBJ1-5,TRBV7-8,NA,NA
TGCGCCAGCAGTGACCAACCCAGGGGAACAACCGGGGAGCTGTTTTTT,CASSDQPRGTTGELFF,TRBJ2-2,TRBV5-1,NA,NA
TGTGCCAGCAGCCAGGGGACTAGCGGGCTTTCCGAGCAGTACTTC,CASSQGTSGLSEQYF,TRBJ2-7,TRBV4-2,TRBD2,once
TGTGCCAGCAAAATTATGGAGATTGGCCAACTGTTTTTT,CASKIMEIGQLFF,TRBJ1-4,TRBV21-1,NA,NA
TGTGCCAGCAGAAGCGGGGGGACCTCCTACGAGCAGTACTTC,CASRSGGTSYEQYF,TRBJ2-7,TRBV2,TRBD2,NA
TGCGCCAGCAGCTTGGGGACTAGCGGGGCAAGCACAGATACGCAGTATTTT,CASSLGTSGASTDTQYF,TRBJ2-3,TRBV5-1,TRBD2,NA
TGTGCCAGCAGTTTATACAGGGGGGCGCCCGGGGAGCTGTTTTTT,CASSLYRGAPGELFF,TRBJ2-2,TRBV27,TRBD1,few
TGTGCCAGCAGACTACTTGGAGGTCCCCCTAATGAAAAACTGTTTTTT,CASRLLGGPPNEKLFF,TRBJ1-4,TRBV27,NA,few
TGTGCCACCGGGACAGGGGGAAAAGCCGGGGAGCTGTTTTTT,CATGTGGKAGELFF,TRBJ2-2,TRBV19,TRBD1,NA
TGTGCCAGCAGTAGAACAGGGACGACCTACGAGCAGTACTTC,CASSRTGTTYEQYF,TRBJ2-7,TRBV6-5,NA,NA
TGTGCCAGCAGATCCACCAGGGGCAGTAACTATGGCTACACCTTC,CASRSTRGSNYGYTF,TRBJ1-2,TRBV25-1,NA,NA
TGCGCCAGCAGCCCCGGACAGGGACACTACAATGAGCAGTTCTTC,CASSPGQGHYNEQFF,TRBJ2-1,TRBV5-1,TRBD1,NA
TGCGCCGGGTCATCAGGGGAAGCTGGAAACACCATATATTTT,CAGSSGEAGNTIYF,TRBJ1-3,TRBV10-2,NA,NA
TGTGCCAGCAGCTTAGGGGGACTCAGGGCAGATACGCAGTATTTT,CASSLGGLRADTQYF,TRBJ2-3,TRBV7-2,NA,NA
TGTGCCAGCAGTTTTACAGGGGTGAAGGGAACTGAAGCTTTCTTT,CASSFTGVKGTEAFF,TRBJ1-1,TRBV6-5,TRBD1,NA
TGCAGCGTTTCTAGCGGGACGAAGTTCTTC,CSVSSGTKFF,TRBJ2-1,TRBV29-1,TRBD2,NA
TGTGCCTGCACCCAACCGGGAGCCTCCTACAATGAGCAGTTCTTC,CACTQPGASYNEQFF,TRBJ2-1,TRBV30,NA,NA
TGCGCCAGCAGCCAAGCACTAGCGATCGTAGTCGAGCAGTACTTC,CASSQALAIVVEQYF,TRBJ2-7,TRBV4-1,TRBD2,once